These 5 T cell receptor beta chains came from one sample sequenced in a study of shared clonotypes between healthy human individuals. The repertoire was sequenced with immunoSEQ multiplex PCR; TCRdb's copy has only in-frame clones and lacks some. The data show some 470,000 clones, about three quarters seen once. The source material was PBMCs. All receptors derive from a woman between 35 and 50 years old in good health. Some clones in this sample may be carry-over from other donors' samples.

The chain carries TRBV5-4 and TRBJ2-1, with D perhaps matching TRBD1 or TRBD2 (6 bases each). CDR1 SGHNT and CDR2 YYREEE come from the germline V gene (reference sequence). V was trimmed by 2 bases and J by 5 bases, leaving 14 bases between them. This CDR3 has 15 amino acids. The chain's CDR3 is CASSFMTGGDNEQFF. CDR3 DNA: TGTGCCAGCAGCTTTATGACAGGCGGGGACAATGAGCAGTTCTTC.

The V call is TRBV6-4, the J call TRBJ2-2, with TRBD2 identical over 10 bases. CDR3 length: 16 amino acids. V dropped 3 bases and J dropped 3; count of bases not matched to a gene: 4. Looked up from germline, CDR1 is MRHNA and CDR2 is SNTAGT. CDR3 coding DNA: TGTGCCAGCAGTGAACTAGCGGGGATGGACACCGGGGAGCTGTTTTTT. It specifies CASSELAGMDTGELFF.

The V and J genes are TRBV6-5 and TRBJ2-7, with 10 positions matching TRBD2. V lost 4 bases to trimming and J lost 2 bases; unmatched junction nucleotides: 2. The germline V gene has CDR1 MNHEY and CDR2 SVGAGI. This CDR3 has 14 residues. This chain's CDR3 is CASSSGLAAYEQYF. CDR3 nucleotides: TGTGCCAGCAGTTCCGGACTAGCGGCCTACGAGCAGTACTTC.

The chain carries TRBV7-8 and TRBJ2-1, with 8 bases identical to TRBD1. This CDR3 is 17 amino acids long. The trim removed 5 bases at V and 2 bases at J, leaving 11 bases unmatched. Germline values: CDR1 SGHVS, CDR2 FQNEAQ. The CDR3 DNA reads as TGTGCCAGCAGCGTCACACGGCAGGGGGCGGCCTACAATGAGCAGTTCTTC. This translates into CASSVTRQGAAYNEQFF.

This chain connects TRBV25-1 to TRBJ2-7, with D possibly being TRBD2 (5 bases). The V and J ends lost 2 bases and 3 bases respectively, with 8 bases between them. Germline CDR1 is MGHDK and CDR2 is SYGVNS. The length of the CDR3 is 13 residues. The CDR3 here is CASSEPGFYEQYF. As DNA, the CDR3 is TGTGCCAGCAGTGAACCGGGATTCTACGAGCAGTACTTC.